This TCR beta chain was captured in a study of identical twins (dated by TCRdb to the mid-2010s). About the investigation overall: TCR alpha and beta repertoires from monozygotic twins, unrelated adults of various ages and cord blood were deep-sequenced to test whether fetal clonotypes persist. Replicate twin experiments were performed at different times using different library preparation protocols to rule out contamination. The paper as a whole reports these results and caveats: Out-of-frame TCR alpha sharing in monozygotic twins was systematically underestimated by recombination models, whereas sharing between unrelated individuals was in agreement with the recombination models. Compared with coincidental sharing between unrelated individuals, out-of-frame TCR alpha sequences shared between twins had an excess of sequences with low generation probability. Invariant T cells such as MAIT and iNKT could partly confound zero-insertion analyses, although diverse VJ usage argued against such confounding for most clonotypes. Because the same donors could not be followed over many years, the conclusions relied on cross-sectional statistical analysis. Fewer insertions were carried by abundant cord blood beta clonotypes, a similar but weaker trend appeared in young adult naive repertoires, and no such trend appeared in memory repertoires. A weaker excess of twin sharing was found in beta out-of-frame sequences because the signal-to-noise ratio was lowered by fewer shared sequences.

Only healthy Caucasian donors were included. Three unrelated non-twin adults were additionally sequenced: a male aged 18 to 29, a male aged 50 to 60 and a female aged 50 to 60. Miltenyi CD45RO+ enrichment and human naive T-cell isolation kits were used to isolate memory (CD45RO+) and naive T cells from PBMC. This clonotype was counted only a few times. Its target antigen remains unknown. Base qualities were left out, and no much larger clone turns up one base away. The library was obtained by 5' RACE. The reads were generated on an Illumina HiSeq 2000. Template switching introduced a universal primer binding site; the final cDNA contained a unique molecular identifier, enabling accurate counting of TCR cDNA molecules. Specific primers in the conserved constant-segment region were used to synthesize first-strand cDNA for TCR alpha and beta chains. To control for contamination, every cDNA library was double barcoded, receiving both a SMART-Mk sample barcode and Illumina barcodes. Two successive PCR steps introduced TruSeq adapter sequences along with Illumina sample barcodes. TCR alpha and beta cDNA libraries were sequenced on the Illumina HiSeq platform with custom primers. Concerning the study's data processing: Unique molecular identifiers were extracted from raw reads with MiGEC, and CDR3 positions were determined with MiXCR. For each individual, recombination models were inferred using an EM algorithm with the repgenHMM and IGoR tools. The tcR package in R was used for shared clonotype analysis, with sharing normalized by the product of cloneset sizes. To study raw recombination without the effects of thymic and clonal selection, out-of-frame nonproductive sequences were analyzed. The public reads were run again by TCRdb, first through fastp at Q25 and then through MiXCR, and only productive beta chains were kept. Rows are combined by CDR3 protein, so each entry shows the most common genes and DNA. The V and J calls were determined by TCRdb, not by the authors. This sample comprises 400,000 to 500,000 distinct CDR3 sequences, around 18% of them detected only once. 9.5% to 15% of the sample rests with the top ten.

Sequenced material: naive T cells sorted from blood. The cell subset or site label for this specimen denotes: cells isolated with a human naive T-cell isolation kit. The source is a man aged 45-65 years in good health.

The nucleotide sequence is TGTGCCAGCAGCGTAGGTCGGGACAATGAGCAGTTCTTC. Its protein reads: CASSVGRDNEQFF. The chain couples TRBV9 to TRBJ2-1; a confident D gene designation cannot be given. The V end loses 0 bases and the J end loses 5 bases, and a stretch of 6 bases separates them. Counted from cysteine to phenylalanine, this CDR3 has 13 amino acids. Only the CDR3 portion is preserved as DNA: 39 bases, with reading frame beginning at the first base. CDR1 and CDR2 (SGDLS, YYNGEE) derive from the germline V gene.